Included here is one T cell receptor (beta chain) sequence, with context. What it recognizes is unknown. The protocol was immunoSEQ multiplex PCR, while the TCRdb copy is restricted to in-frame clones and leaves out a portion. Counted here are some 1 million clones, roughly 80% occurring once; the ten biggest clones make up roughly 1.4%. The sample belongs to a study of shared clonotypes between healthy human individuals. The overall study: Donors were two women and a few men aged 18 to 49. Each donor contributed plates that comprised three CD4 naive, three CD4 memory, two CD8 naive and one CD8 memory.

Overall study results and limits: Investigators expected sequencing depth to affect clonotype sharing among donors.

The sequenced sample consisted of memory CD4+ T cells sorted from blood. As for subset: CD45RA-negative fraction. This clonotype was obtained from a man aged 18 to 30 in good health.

The CDR3, as DNA: TGTGCCAGCAGCCAGGACCCCCTCCCCGGACAGGGCCGAGGGCAGTTCTTC. It encodes CASSQDPLPGQGRGQFF. The genes are TRBV4-2 and TRBJ2-1, with 8 bases matching TRBD1. Germline V gene sequence: CDR1 LGHNA, CDR2 YNFKEQ. This CDR3 has 17 amino acids. V lost 3 bases to trimming and J lost 12 bases; unmatched junction nucleotides: 19.